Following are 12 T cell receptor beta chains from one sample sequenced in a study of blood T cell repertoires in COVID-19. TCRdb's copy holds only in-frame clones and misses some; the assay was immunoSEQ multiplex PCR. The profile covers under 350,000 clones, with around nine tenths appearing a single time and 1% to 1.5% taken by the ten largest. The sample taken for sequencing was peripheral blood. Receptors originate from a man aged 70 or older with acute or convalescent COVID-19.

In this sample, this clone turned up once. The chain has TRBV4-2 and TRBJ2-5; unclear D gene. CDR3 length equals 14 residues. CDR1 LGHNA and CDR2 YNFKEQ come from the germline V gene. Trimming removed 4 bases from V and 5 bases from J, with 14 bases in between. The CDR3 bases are TGTGCCAGCAGCCGTGTCTCCGGGTGGGAGACCCAGTACTTC. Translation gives CASSRVSGWETQYF.

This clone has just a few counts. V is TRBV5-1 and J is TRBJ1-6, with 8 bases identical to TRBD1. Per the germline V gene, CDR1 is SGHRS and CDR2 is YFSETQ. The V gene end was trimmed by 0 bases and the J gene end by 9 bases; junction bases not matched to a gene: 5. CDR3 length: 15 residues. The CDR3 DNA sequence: TGCGCCAGCAGCTTGGACCAGGGGGCCGGTTCACCCCTCCACTTT. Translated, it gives CASSLDQGAGSPLHF.

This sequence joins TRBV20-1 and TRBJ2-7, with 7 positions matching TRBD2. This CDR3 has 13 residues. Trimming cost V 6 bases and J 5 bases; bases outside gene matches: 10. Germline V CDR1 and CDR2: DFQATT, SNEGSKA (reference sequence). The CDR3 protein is CSASGLVLNEQYF. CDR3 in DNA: TGCAGTGCGAGTGGACTAGTCCTCAACGAGCAGTACTTC.

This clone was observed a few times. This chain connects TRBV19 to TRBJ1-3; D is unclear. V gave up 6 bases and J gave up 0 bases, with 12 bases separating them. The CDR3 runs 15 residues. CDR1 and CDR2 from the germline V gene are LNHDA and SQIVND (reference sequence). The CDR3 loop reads CASRLDGISGNTIYF. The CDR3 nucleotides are TGTGCCAGTAGGCTAGACGGGATCTCTGGAAACACCATATATTTT.

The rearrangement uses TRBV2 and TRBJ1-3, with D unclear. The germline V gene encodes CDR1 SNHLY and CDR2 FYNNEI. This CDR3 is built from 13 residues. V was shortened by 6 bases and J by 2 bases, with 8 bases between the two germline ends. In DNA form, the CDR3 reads TGTGCCAGCAGCGCCGGGGCTGGAAACACCATATATTTT. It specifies CASSAGAGNTIYF.

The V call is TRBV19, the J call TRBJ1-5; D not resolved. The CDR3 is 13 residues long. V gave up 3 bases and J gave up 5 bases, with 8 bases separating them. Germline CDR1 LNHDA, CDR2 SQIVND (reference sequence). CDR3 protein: CASSIRGDQPQHF. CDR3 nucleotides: TGTGCCAGTAGTATCCGGGGAGATCAGCCCCAGCATTTT.

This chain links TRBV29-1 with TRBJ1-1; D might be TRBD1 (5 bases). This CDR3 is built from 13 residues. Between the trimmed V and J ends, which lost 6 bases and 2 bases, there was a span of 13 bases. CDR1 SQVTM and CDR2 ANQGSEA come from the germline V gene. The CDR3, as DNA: TGCAGCGTCCACAGGCTACGTAACACTGAAGCTTTCTTT. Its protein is CSVHRLRNTEAFF. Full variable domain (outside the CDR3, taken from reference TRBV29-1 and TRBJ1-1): SAVISQKPSRDICQRGTSLTIQCQVDSQVTMMFWYRQQPGQSLTLIATANQGSEATYESGFVIDKFPISRPNLTFSTLTVSNMSPEDSSIYLCSVHRLRNTEAFFGQGTRLTVV.

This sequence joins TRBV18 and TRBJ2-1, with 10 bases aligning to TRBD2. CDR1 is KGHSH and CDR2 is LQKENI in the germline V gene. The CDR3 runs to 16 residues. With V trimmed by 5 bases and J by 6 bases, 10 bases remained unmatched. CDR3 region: CASSTGVAGGLNEQFF. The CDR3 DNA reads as TGTGCCAGCTCAACGGGGGTAGCGGGAGGTCTCAATGAGCAGTTCTTC.

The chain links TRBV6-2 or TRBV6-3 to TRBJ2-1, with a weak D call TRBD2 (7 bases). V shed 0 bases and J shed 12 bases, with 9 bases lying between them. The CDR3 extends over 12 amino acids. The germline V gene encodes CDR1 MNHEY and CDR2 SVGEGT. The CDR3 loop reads CASSYSRGGQFF. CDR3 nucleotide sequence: TGTGCCAGCAGTTACTCGAGGGGGGGGCAGTTCTTC.

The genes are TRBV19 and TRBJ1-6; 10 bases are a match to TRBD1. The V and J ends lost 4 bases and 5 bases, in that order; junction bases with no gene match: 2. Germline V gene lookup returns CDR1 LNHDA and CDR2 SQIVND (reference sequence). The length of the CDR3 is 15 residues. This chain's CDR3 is CASSTDRGHNSPLHF. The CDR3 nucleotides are TGTGCCAGTAGTACAGACAGGGGGCATAATTCACCCCTCCACTTT. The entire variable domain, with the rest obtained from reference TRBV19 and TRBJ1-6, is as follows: DGGITQSPKYLFRKEGQNVTLSCEQNLNHDAMYWYRQDPGQGLRLIYYSQIVNDFQKGDIAEGYSVSREKKESFPLTVTSAQKNPTAFYLCASSTDRGHNSPLHFGNGTRLTVT.

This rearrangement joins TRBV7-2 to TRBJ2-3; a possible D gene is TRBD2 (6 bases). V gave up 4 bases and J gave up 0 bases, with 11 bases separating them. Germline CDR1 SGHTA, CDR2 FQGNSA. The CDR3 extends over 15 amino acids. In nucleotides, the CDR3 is TGTGCCAGCAGCTCCCGACTAGTGAGCACAGATACGCAGTATTTT. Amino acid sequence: CASSSRLVSTDTQYF. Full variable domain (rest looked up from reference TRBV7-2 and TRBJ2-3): GAGVSQSPSNKVTEKGKDVELRCDPISGHTALYWYRQSLGQGLEFLIYFQGNSAPDKSGLPSDRFSAERTGGSVSTLTIQRTQQEDSAVYLCASSSRLVSTDTQYFGPGTRLTVL.

CDR3 coding DNA: TGTGCCAGCAGCCCGCGACGGACAAGCTCCTATAATTCACCCCTCCACTTT. It translates to CASSPRRTSSYNSPLHF. V is TRBV2 and J is TRBJ1-6, with D tentatively TRBD1 (5 bases). The ends were cut back, 6 bases at V and 0 bases at J, with 15 bases in the middle. The germline V gene encodes CDR1 SNHLY and CDR2 FYNNEI. The CDR3 has 17 residues.